The rows below give T cell receptor beta chains drawn from one sample of a study of vaccination effects on CD4 cells after COVID-19. Sequencing was performed with immunoSEQ multiplex PCR; in TCRdb, only in-frame clones are kept and a portion is missing. The sample lists about 59,000 clones; roughly 78% were seen once. Their antigens are not known. The material was CD4+ T cells from PBMCs cultured with HCoV-OC43 spike peptides, obtained after COVID-19 vaccination. Receptors originate from a human donor who received a COVID-19 vaccine. CDR3s include the opening cysteine and the closing phenylalanine or tryptophan. The order of the fields is D gene, V gene, clone size, J gene, CDR3 DNA, CDR3 protein. D genes are given only for firm matches. Size values are once, few and many counts, or a class for expanded clones, and some rows have none.

>-|TRBV6-2/TRBV6-3|-|TRBJ1-2
TGTGCCAGCAGCAGGACGGAGAACTATGGCTACACCTTC
CASSRTENYGYTF
>-|TRBV7-8|-|TRBJ2-1
TGTGCCAGCAGCCAACAATACAATGAGCAGTTCTTC
CASSQQYNEQFF
>TRBD1|TRBV7-9|-|TRBJ1-6
TGTGCCAGCAGCTTACAGGGGGGGGCTGGTTCACCCCTCCACTTT
CASSLQGGAGSPLHF
>-|TRBV15|-|TRBJ2-6
TGTGCCACCAGCAGAGATCGGGTCTCTGGGGCCAACGTCCTGACTTTC
CATSRDRVSGANVLTF
>TRBD1|TRBV19|-|TRBJ2-3
TGTGCCAGTAGTATCACAGGGGGCGGCGCAGATACGCAGTATTTT
CASSITGGGADTQYF
>-|TRBV28|few|TRBJ1-5
TGTGCCAGCAGTCTTCGTAATCAGCCCCAGCATTTT
CASSLRNQPQHF
>-|TRBV23-1|-|TRBJ2-2
TGCGCCAGCACCCAAGGGGGGAAATTCCCATCGAACACCGGGGAGCTGTTTTTT
CASTQGGKFPSNTGELFF
>-|TRBV7-3|-|TRBJ1-1
TGTGCCAGCAGCGGGGGCGTAGACACTGAAGCTTTCTTT
CASSGGVDTEAFF
>-|TRBV24-1|-|TRBJ2-1
TGTGCCACCAGTGATTTGGCGAGAGGTGATGAGCAGTTCTTC
CATSDLARGDEQFF
>-|TRBV7-9|once|TRBJ2-2
TGTGCCAGCAGCCTGACTGGGAACACCGGGGAGCTGTTTTTT
CASSLTGNTGELFF
>-|TRBV7-3|-|TRBJ1-2
TGTGCCTCGGATGGGGGCTACACCTTC
CASDGGYTF
>-|TRBV7-2|-|TRBJ2-5
TGTGCCAGCAGCTCAACGGGACGGATCCAAGAGACCCAGTACTTC
CASSSTGRIQETQYF
>-|TRBV14|-|TRBJ1-1
TGTGCCAGCAGCCATTCCCTGAACACTGAAGCTTTCTTT
CASSHSLNTEAFF
>-|TRBV5-6|-|TRBJ2-1
TGTGCCAGCAGCTTTAAAGCGTCGGCGGCCAATGAGCAGTTCTTC
CASSFKASAANEQFF
>-|TRBV5-1|-|TRBJ2-1
TGCGCCAGCAGCCCCCGGGTCGCCTCCTACAATGAGCAGTTCTTC
CASSPRVASYNEQFF
>TRBD1|TRBV4-2|once|TRBJ1-2
TGTGCCAGCAGCCAACACAACCCGGGACAGGGCAGGGATGCCTATGGCTACACCTTC
CASSQHNPGQGRDAYGYTF
>TRBD2|TRBV2|-|TRBJ2-5
TGTGCCAGCGGGACTAGTCTTGCATTGACCCAGTACTTC
CASGTSLALTQYF
>-|TRBV11-1|-|TRBJ1-1
TGTGCCAGCAGCTTACTAAAGGGGATGGAAGCTTTCTTT
CASSLLKGMEAFF
>-|TRBV5-4|-|TRBJ2-3
TGTGCCAGCAGCTTGGCAGGGGGAGGGGCAGATACGCAGTATTTT
CASSLAGGGADTQYF
>-|TRBV14|-|TRBJ2-4
TGTGCCAGCAGCCAAGGGGAGGGGGCCGATTATAGAGCCCTAGCCAAAAACATTCAGTACTTC
CASSQGEGADYRALAKNIQYF
>-|TRBV12-3/TRBV12-4|-|TRBJ2-5
TGTGCCAGCAGTTTACGTAGGGGAGAGACCCAGTACTTC
CASSLRRGETQYF
>TRBD1|TRBV28|-|TRBJ2-1
TGTGCCAGCAGCCCCCCGGACAGGGGGCCGTTAGAGCAGTTCTTC
CASSPPDRGPLEQFF
>-|TRBV6-1|-|TRBJ2-2
TGTGCCAGCAGTGAGGCCCCAGTAGGTACCACCGGGGAGCTGTTTTTT
CASSEAPVGTTGELFF
>-|TRBV6-6|few|TRBJ1-2
TGTGCCAGCAGTCCCGCACAGGGTACTGATGGCTACACCTTC
CASSPAQGTDGYTF
>TRBD2|TRBV9|-|TRBJ2-2
TGTGCCAGCAGCGACGGGACTAGCAGCGGCACCGGGGAGCTGTTTTTT
CASSDGTSSGTGELFF
>-|TRBV19|-|TRBJ1-3
TGTGCCAGTAGTACCTCAGGGTATGCCATATATTTT
CASSTSGYAIYF
>-|TRBV19|-|TRBJ2-5
TGTGCCAGTAGTTTTCCAGGGGTAGAGACCCAGTACTTC
CASSFPGVETQYF
>-|TRBV11-1|-|TRBJ1-4
TGTGCCAGCAGTCTAGGGCGTACGGGCCTTCGGGAAAAACTGTTTTTT
CASSLGRTGLREKLFF
>TRBD1|TRBV18|-|TRBJ2-1
TGTGCCAGCTCACCCACGACAGGGGCCTACAATGAGCAGTTCTTC
CASSPTTGAYNEQFF
>-|TRBV19|once|TRBJ1-5
TGTGCCAGTAGCTCGACAGGCAACGATCAGCCCCAGCATTTT
CASSSTGNDQPQHF
>-|TRBV29-1|-|TRBJ1-1
TGCAGCGTTGATTGGGGGAGAGAAGCTTTCTTT
CSVDWGREAFF
>-|TRBV10-3|-|TRBJ1-2
TGTGCCATCAGTGACGCCGGGAACTATGGCTACACCTTC
CAISDAGNYGYTF
>-|TRBV6-2/TRBV6-3|-|TRBJ2-4
TGTGCCAGCAGTTACTCGAGGAGCGGGTCAGGGGGGTTCCTAGCCAAAAACATTCAGTACTTC
CASSYSRSGSGGFLAKNIQYF
>TRBD2|TRBV5-1|-|TRBJ2-2
TGCGCCAGCAGCGGCCTACTAGCGGGGGGAACCGGGGAGCTGTTTTTT
CASSGLLAGGTGELFF
>-|TRBV6-1|-|TRBJ1-6
TGTGCCAGCAGTGACAACAGATCAGAATCACCCCTCCACTTT
CASSDNRSESPLHF
>TRBD1|TRBV6-2/TRBV6-3|few|TRBJ1-5
TGTGCCAGCAGTTACTTGGGACAGCTTAATCAGCCCCAGCATTTT
CASSYLGQLNQPQHF
>-|TRBV27|once|TRBJ2-2
TGTGCCAGCAACCCCGGAAACCCGAACACCGGGGAGCTGTTTTTT
CASNPGNPNTGELFF
>-|TRBV7-3|-|TRBJ2-3
TGTGCCAGCTCCGTGGGGGTCCAACGAGGCACAGATACGCAGTATTTT
CASSVGVQRGTDTQYF
>TRBD1|TRBV18|-|TRBJ1-5
TGTGCCAGCTCACAAGGGACAGTTAGCAATCAGCCCCAGCATTTT
CASSQGTVSNQPQHF
>TRBD1|TRBV5-1|-|TRBJ2-5
TGCGCCAGCAGCTTGGTTTCAGGGGGTTTCCAAGAGACCCAGTACTTC
CASSLVSGGFQETQYF
>-|TRBV28|-|TRBJ2-3
TGTGCCAGCAGGTGGGGAACCACAGATACGCAGTATTTT
CASRWGTTDTQYF
>-|TRBV10-1|once|TRBJ2-1
TGCGCCAGCAGTGAGTTAGGACAAAGCTCCTACAATGAGCAGTTCTTC
CASSELGQSSYNEQFF
>-|TRBV12-2|-|TRBJ1-5
TGTGCAAGTCGCTCCTCATTCCCGGACAGGGGGCCCAGGGGTAGCAATCAGCCCCAGCATTTT
CASRSSFPDRGPRGSNQPQHF
>-|TRBV30|few|TRBJ2-1
TGTGCCTGGAGGCGTGATGACCCAGCGGAGCAGTTCTTC
CAWRRDDPAEQFF
>-|TRBV4-1|-|TRBJ1-6
TGCGCCAGCAGCCAAGACTGGGCAGACCCCTTACCTTATAATTCACCCCTCCACTTT
CASSQDWADPLPYNSPLHF
>-|TRBV7-2|-|TRBJ2-5
TGTGCCAGCAGCTTTCAAAGTCAACAAGAGACCCAGTACTTC
CASSFQSQQETQYF
>TRBD1|TRBV6-5|once|TRBJ1-2
TGTGCCTCCTCGGACAGGGCCTCCCATGGCTACACCTTC
CASSDRASHGYTF
>-|TRBV5-1|-|TRBJ1-5
TGCGCCAGCTCCCCGGGGGGACTTAGCAATCAGCCCCAGCATTTT
CASSPGGLSNQPQHF
>-|TRBV11-3|once|TRBJ1-6
TGTGCCAGCAGATCTCAGGGCGGGGGATTAAATAATTCACCCCTCCACTTT
CASRSQGGGLNNSPLHF
>-|TRBV7-9|once|TRBJ2-3
TGTGCCAGCAGCCGGACAAAATCCCCTAGCACAGATACGCAGTATTTT
CASSRTKSPSTDTQYF
>TRBD2|TRBV2|-|TRBJ2-1
TGTGCCAGCAATTCCGGGCAGCGGGGCCTCACCTACAATGAGCAGTTCTTC
CASNSGQRGLTYNEQFF
>TRBD1|TRBV7-3|-|TRBJ1-6
TGTGCCAGCAGCTTAAGGGCTTCCGGGACAGGGGGGTCACCCCTCCACTTT
CASSLRASGTGGSPLHF
>-|TRBV14|once|TRBJ1-1
TGTGCCAGCAGCCAAGATTGGGGGATGGCTGAAGCTTTCTTT
CASSQDWGMAEAFF
>TRBD1|TRBV2|once|TRBJ2-2
TGTGCCGGTTCAAAACAGGGGGCTAAGGTCGGGGAGCTGTTTTTT
CAGSKQGAKVGELFF
>-|TRBV7-2|-|TRBJ2-1
TGTGCCAGCAGCTTTATAGGGTCCCAAGGGATCAATGAGCAGTTCTTC
CASSFIGSQGINEQFF